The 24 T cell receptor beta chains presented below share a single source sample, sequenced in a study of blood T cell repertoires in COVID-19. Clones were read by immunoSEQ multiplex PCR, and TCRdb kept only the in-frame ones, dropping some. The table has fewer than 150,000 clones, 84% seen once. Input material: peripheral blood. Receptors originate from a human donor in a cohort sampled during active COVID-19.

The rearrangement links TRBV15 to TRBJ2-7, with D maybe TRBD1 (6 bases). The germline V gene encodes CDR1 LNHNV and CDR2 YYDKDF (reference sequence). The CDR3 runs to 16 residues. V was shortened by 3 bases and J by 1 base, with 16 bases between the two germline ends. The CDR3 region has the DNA TGTGCCACCAGCAGTGGGGGCAGAAGCCCTTCCTACGAGCAGTACTTC. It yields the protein CATSSGGRSPSYEQYF.

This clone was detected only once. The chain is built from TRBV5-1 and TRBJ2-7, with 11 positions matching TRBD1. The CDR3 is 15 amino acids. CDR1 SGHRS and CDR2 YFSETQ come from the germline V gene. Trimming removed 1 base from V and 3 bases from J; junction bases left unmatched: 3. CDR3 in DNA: TGCGCCAGCAGCTTGACGGGACAGGGGGACTACGAGCAGTACTTC. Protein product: CASSLTGQGDYEQYF.

The CDR3 bases are TGTGCCAGTAGCCCTAGCGGGTATACGCAGTATTTT. Translation: CASSPSGYTQYF. The rearrangement joins TRBV19 to TRBJ2-3; TRBD2 agrees at 8 bases. This CDR3 is built from 12 residues. Per the germline V gene, CDR1 is LNHDA and CDR2 is SQIVND (reference sequence). With V trimmed by 6 bases and J by 7 bases, 3 bases remained unmatched. Combining the CDR3 with reference TRBV19 and TRBJ2-3 gives the whole variable domain DGGITQSPKYLFRKEGQNVTLSCEQNLNHDAMYWYRQDPGQGLRLIYYSQIVNDFQKGDIAEGYSVSREKKESFPLTVTSAQKNPTAFYLCASSPSGYTQYFGPGTRLTVL.

CDR3 nucleotides: TGTGCCAGCTCACCCCAGCGGCAGGAGAGCCTTCATGGAAACACCATATATTTT. The encoded protein is CASSPQRQESLHGNTIYF. The V call is TRBV18, the J call TRBJ1-3; D is uncertain. CDR1 is KGHSH and CDR2 is LQKENI in the germline V gene. V shed 3 bases and J shed 3 bases, with 21 bases lying between them. CDR3 length equals 18 residues.

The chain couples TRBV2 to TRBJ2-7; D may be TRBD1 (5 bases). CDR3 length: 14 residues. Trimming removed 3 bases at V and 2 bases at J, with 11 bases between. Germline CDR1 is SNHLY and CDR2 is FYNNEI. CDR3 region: CASSDRRDTYEQYF. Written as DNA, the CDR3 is TGTGCCAGCAGTGATCGCAGGGATACCTACGAGCAGTACTTC.

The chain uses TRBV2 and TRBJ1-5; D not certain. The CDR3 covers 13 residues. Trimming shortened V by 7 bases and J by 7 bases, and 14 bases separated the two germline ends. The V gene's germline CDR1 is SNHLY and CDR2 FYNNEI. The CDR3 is CASKDLEVQPQHF. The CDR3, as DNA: TGTGCCAGCAAAGATCTCGAGGTGCAGCCCCAGCATTTT.

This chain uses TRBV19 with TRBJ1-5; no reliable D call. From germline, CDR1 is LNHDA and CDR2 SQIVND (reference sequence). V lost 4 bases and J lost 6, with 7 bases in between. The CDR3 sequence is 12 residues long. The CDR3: CASSRASQPQHF. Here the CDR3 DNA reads TGTGCCAGTAGTAGGGCCAGTCAGCCCCAGCATTTT.

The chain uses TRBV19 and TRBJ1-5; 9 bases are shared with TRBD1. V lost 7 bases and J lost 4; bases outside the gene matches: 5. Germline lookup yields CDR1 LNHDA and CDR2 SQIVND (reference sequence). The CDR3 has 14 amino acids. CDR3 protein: CASNAGQGNQPQHF. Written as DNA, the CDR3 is TGTGCCAGTAATGCGGGACAGGGTAATCAGCCCCAGCATTTT.

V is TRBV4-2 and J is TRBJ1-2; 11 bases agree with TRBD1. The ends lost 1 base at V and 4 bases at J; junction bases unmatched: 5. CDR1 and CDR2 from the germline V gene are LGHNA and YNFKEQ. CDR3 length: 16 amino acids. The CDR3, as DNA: TGTGCCAGCAGCCAAGGGACAGGGGGCCAGAGCTATGGCTACACCTTC. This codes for CASSQGTGGQSYGYTF.

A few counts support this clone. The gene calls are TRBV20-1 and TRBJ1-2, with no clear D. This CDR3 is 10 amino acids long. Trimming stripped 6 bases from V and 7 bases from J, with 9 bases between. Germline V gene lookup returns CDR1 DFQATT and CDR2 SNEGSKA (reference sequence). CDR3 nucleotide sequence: TGCAGTGCCCCTCCTCCTGGCTACACCTTC. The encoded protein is CSAPPPGYTF.

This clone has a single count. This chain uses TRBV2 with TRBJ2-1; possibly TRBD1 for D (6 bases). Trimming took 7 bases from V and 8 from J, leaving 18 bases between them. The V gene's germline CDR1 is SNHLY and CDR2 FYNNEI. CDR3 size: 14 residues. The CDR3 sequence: CASKREGVRDEQFF. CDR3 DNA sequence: TGTGCCAGCAAACGAGAGGGGGTACGCGATGAGCAGTTCTTC.

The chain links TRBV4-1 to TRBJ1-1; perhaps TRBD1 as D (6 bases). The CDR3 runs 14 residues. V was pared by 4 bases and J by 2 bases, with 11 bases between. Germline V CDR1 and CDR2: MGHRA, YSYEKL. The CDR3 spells CASSLGGPNTEAFF. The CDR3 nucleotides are TGCGCCAGCAGCCTAGGGGGACCAAACACTGAAGCTTTCTTT.

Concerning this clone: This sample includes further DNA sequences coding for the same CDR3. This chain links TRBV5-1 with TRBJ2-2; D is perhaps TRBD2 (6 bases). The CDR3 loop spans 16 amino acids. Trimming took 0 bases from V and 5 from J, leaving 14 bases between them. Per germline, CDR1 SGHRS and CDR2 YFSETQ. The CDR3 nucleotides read TGCGCCAGCAGCTTGGGGGCGGTCGCGGGAACCGGGGAGCTGTTTTTT. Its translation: CASSLGAVAGTGELFF. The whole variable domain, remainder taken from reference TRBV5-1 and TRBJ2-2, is KAGVTQTPRYLIKTRGQQVTLSCSPISGHRSVSWYQQTPGQGLQFLFEYFSETQRNKGNFPGRFSGRQFSNSRSEMNVSTLELGDSALYLCASSLGAVAGTGELFFGEGSRLTVL.

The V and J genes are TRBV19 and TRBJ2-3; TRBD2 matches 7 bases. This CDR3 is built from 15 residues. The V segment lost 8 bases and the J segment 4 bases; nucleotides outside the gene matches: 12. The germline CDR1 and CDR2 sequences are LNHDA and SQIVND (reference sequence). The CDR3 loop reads CASGTTVQRADTQYF. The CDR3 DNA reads TGTGCCAGTGGGACTACTGTGCAACGGGCAGATACGCAGTATTTT.

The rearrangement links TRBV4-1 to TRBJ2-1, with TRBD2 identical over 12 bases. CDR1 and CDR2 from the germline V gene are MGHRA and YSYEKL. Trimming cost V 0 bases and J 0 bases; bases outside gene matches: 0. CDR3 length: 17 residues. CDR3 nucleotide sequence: TGCGCCAGCAGCCAAGAGACTAGCGGGGGCTCCTACAATGAGCAGTTCTTC. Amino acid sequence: CASSQETSGGSYNEQFF.

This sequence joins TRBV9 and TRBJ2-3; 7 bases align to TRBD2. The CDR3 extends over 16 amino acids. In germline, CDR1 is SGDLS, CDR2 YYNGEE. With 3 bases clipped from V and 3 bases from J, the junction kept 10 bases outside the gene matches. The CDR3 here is CASSEYGGETTDTQYF. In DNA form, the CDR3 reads TGTGCCAGCAGCGAGTATGGGGGGGAGACGACAGATACGCAGTATTTT. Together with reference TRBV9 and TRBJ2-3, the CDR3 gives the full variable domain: DSGVTQTPKHLITATGQRVTLRCSPRSGDLSVYWYQQSLDQGLQFLIQYYNGEERAKGNILERFSAQQFPDLHSELNLSSLELGDSALYFCASSEYGGETTDTQYFGPGTRLTVL.

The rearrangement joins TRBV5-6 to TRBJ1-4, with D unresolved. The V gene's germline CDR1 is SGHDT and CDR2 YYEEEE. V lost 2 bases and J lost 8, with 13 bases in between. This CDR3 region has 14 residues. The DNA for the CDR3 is TGTGCCAGCAGCTTCGACCCCGAGGAGGAAAAACTGTTTTTT. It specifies CASSFDPEEEKLFF.

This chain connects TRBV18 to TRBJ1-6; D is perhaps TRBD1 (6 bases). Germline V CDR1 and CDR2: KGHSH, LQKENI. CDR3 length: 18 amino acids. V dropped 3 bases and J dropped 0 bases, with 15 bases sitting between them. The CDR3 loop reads CASSPSGQSTSYNSPLHF. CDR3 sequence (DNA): TGTGCCAGCTCACCCAGCGGACAGAGCACCTCCTATAATTCACCCCTCCACTTT.

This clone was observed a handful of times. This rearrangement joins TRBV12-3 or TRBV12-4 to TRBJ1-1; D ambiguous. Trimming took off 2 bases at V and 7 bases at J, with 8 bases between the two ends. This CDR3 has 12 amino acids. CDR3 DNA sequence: TGTGCCAGCAGTTTATTTGCGGATGAAGCTTTCTTT. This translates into CASSLFADEAFF.

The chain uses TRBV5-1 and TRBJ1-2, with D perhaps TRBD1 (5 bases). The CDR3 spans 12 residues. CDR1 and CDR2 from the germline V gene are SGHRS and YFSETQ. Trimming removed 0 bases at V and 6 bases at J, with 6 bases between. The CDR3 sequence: CASSLARDGYTF. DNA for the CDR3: TGCGCCAGCAGCTTGGCCAGGGATGGCTACACCTTC.

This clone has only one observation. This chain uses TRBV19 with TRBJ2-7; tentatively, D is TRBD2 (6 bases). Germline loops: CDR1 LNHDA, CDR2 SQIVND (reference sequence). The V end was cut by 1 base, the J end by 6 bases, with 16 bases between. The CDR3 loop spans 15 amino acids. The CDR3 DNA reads TGTGCCAGTAGTATAGGAGGGGACTTTTCGGGCGAGCAGTACTTC. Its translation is CASSIGGDFSGEQYF.

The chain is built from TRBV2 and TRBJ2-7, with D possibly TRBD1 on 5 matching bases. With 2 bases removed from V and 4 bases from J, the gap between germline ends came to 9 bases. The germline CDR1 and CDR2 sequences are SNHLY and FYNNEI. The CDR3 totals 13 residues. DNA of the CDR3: TGTGCCAGCAGTGAACAGGGAAAATACGAGCAGTACTTC. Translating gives CASSEQGKYEQYF.

The CDR3 nucleotides read TGTGCCAGTAGTCCCTCGGGGGTCGGTGCATATAGCAATCAGCCCCAGCATTTT. Its protein is CASSPSGVGAYSNQPQHF. The chain has TRBV19 and TRBJ1-5; TRBD1 might be the D (5 bases). The ends were cut back, 5 bases at V and 0 bases at J, with 20 bases in the middle. The CDR3 extends over 18 amino acids. CDR1 and CDR2 (germline): LNHDA, SQIVND (reference sequence).

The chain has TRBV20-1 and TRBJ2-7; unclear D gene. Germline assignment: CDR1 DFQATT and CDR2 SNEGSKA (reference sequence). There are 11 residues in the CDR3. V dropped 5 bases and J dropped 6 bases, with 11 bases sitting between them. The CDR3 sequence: CSAASEVEQYF. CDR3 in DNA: TGCAGTGCTGCCTCAGAGGTCGAGCAGTACTTC.